The 14 T cell receptor beta chains in this list originate from one sample, sequenced in a study of regulatory T cells in long-lasting Graves disease. Combining iRepertoire HTBI primers with Arm-PCR of CDR3 regions, the authors built TCR beta libraries. TCRdb redid the calling of the multiplex PCR reads with MiXCR, one entry per CDR3 protein. Of fewer than 550,000 distinct CDR3 sequences listed, 16% were seen once; the top ten hold approximately 25%. Time point defined: newly diagnosed GD, antithyroid drugs for less than 3 months. After RNA was extracted from PBMCs, the TCR library was made from it. This sample also appeared in a second study, on T cells in Graves' hyperthyroidism and ophthalmopathy.

This material consisted of peripheral blood mononuclear cells (PBMCs), taken at new diagnosis, from a patient treated with antithyroid drugs. The receptor set was obtained from a woman aged 35-65 years with Graves disease.

With regard to this clonotype: A far larger clone is one nucleotide away, so this likely arose from a read error. V gene TRBV10-3 combines with J gene TRBJ1-1, with 8 bases that match TRBD1. Unmatched junction bases numbered 8, after V lost 3 bases and J lost 5 bases. Germline V gene lookup returns CDR1 ENHRY and CDR2 SYGVKD. This CDR3 spans 15 amino acids. This CDR3 is CAISEATGARTEAFF. The CDR3, as DNA: TGTGCCATCAGTGAAGCGACAGGGGCGAGGACTGAAGCTTTCTTT.

The genes are TRBV20-1 and TRBJ1-5; tentative D call: TRBD1 (5 bases). Trimming removed 5 bases from V and 0 bases from J, with 11 bases in between. Germline CDR1 is DFQATT and CDR2 is SNEGSKA (reference sequence). The CDR3 contains 14 residues. Here the CDR3 DNA reads TGCAGTGCTCTACTCGGGGGTAGCAATCAGCCCCAGCATTTT. Protein: CSALLGGSNQPQHF.

The V and J genes are TRBV19 and TRBJ2-3; D is ambiguous. The V gene lost 1 base and the J gene lost 1 base, with 15 bases spanning the gap. The germline V gene has CDR1 LNHDA and CDR2 SQIVND (reference sequence). This CDR3 has 17 amino acids. CDR3 sequence: CASSIGVGLSGTDTQYF. DNA of the CDR3: TGTGCCAGTAGTATAGGGGTCGGCCTATCCGGCACAGATACGCAGTATTTT.

This clonotype was detected ten times or more. The CDR3: CASSRRGTLYFREQFF. CDR3 DNA sequence: TGTGCCAGCAGCCGTAGGGGGACTCTCTATTTTCGGGAGCAGTTCTTC. The V and J genes are TRBV3-1 and TRBJ2-1; D is possibly TRBD1 or TRBD2 (6 bases each). The V end was cut by 4 bases, the J end by 10 bases, with 23 bases between. This CDR3 is built from 16 residues. Germline CDR1 is LGHDT and CDR2 is YNNKEL (reference sequence).

The chain carries TRBV6-2 or TRBV6-3 and TRBJ1-2; the D is unclear. With 6 bases removed from V and 7 bases from J, the gap between germline ends came to 15 bases. The CDR3 is made up of 13 amino acids. CDR1 MNHEY and CDR2 SVGEGT come from the germline V gene. The CDR3 spells CASSRQDSSGYTF. CDR3 coding DNA: TGTGCCAGCAGCCGCCAGGATAGCAGTGGCTACACCTTC.

This clonotype was seen once. This likely reflects a read error, since a far larger clone is one base away. The CDR3 sequence is CASSYYSNQPQHF. CDR3 coding DNA: TGTGCCAGCAGTTATTATAGCAATCAGCCCCAGCATTTT. This sequence joins TRBV6-5 and TRBJ1-5, with D hard to call. Between the trimmed V and J ends, which lost 3 bases and 0 bases, there was a span of 3 bases. The CDR3 has 13 amino acids. Germline lookup yields CDR1 MNHEY and CDR2 SVGAGI.

This clonotype was seen many times. This chain connects TRBV2 to TRBJ2-2; 10 nucleotides align to TRBD2. V was pared by 7 bases and J by 6 bases, with 8 bases of the junction left unmatched. CDR3 length equals 15 residues. Germline CDR1 SNHLY, CDR2 FYNNEI. The chain's CDR3 is CASTARTSGAGELFF. The CDR3 bases are TGTGCCAGCACCGCTAGGACTAGCGGCGCCGGGGAGCTGTTTTTT.

In the case of this clonotype: The junction shows a germline mismatch at one end, possibly a read error. The rearrangement links TRBV10-1 to TRBJ2-1, with TRBD2 identical over 10 bases. CDR1 and CDR2 (germline): WNHNN, SYGVQD (reference sequence). The CDR3 has 22 residues. The CDR3 DNA sequence: TGCGCCAGCAGTGAGTCGACTCGGCTAGCGGGGGCATGGCGGAACTCCTACAATGAGCAGTCCTTC. It encodes CASSESTRLAGAWRNSYNEQSF.

This clonotype was seen repeatedly, ten times or more. V gene TRBV12-3 or TRBV12-4 combines with J gene TRBJ1-5; D ambiguous. V was cut by 5 bases and J by 4 bases, with 6 bases left in between. The CDR3 loop spans 12 amino acids. The CDR3 region is CASSRKNQPQHF. In DNA, the CDR3 is TGTGCCAGCAGTAGGAAAAATCAGCCCCAGCATTTT.

This chain joins TRBV29-1 and TRBJ1-2; TRBD1 matches at 7 bases. V was clipped by 7 bases and J by 8 bases; unmatched bases: 7. CDR1 and CDR2 from the germline V gene are SQVTM and ANQGSEA. The CDR3 is 11 amino acids. CDR3: CSDFQGEGYTF. The CDR3 DNA sequence: TGCAGCGACTTCCAGGGGGAAGGCTACACCTTC.

This clonotype has ten or more counts. This rearrangement joins TRBV6-2 or TRBV6-3 to TRBJ2-2, with a weak D call TRBD1 (7 bases). Between the trimmed V and J ends, which lost 5 bases and 4 bases, there was a span of 14 bases. CDR3 length equals 15 residues. Germline V gene lookup returns CDR1 MNHEY and CDR2 SVGEGT. The CDR3 DNA follows: TGTGCCAGCAGTAACCACAGGGGACTCACCGGGGAGCTGTTTTTT. It yields the protein CASSNHRGLTGELFF.

In its sample, this clonotype was seen many times. This rearrangement joins TRBV4-1 to TRBJ2-7; 9 positions match TRBD2. The J segment lost 4 bases and the V segment lost 4 bases, leaving 11 bases of the junction unmatched. Per the germline V gene, CDR1 is MGHRA and CDR2 is YSYEKL. This CDR3 comprises 16 residues. Here the CDR3 DNA reads TGCGCCAGCAGCCGAGAGGGGCGGGGGGGCAGGTACGAGCAGTACTTC. It codes for CASSREGRGGRYEQYF.

This clonotype was observed a few times. The chain has TRBV10-3 and TRBJ2-5, with a weak D call TRBD2 (6 bases). The CDR3 has 13 amino acids. CDR1 is ENHRY, CDR2 SYGVKD, per germline. Trimming pared 0 bases from V and 5 bases from J, leaving 7 bases between. CDR3: CAISESGGETQYF. In DNA form, the CDR3 reads TGTGCCATCAGTGAGTCAGGAGGGGAGACCCAGTACTTC.

This clonotype was seen more than once but under ten times. The chain carries TRBV2 and TRBJ1-2; possibly TRBD1 for D (5 bases). CDR3 length: 14 amino acids. Trimming removed 7 bases at V and 0 bases at J, with 12 bases between. Germline assignment: CDR1 SNHLY and CDR2 FYNNEI. CDR3 DNA: TGTGCCAGCACCAGGCAGGGCGCTAACTATGGCTACACCTTC. As protein: CASTRQGANYGYTF. The full variable domain, its missing parts supplied by reference TRBV2 and TRBJ1-2, is EPEVTQTPSHQVTQMGQEVILRCVPISNHLYFYWYRQILGQKVEFLVSFYNNEISEKSEIFDDQFSVERPDGSNFTLKIRSTKLEDSAMYFCASTRQGANYGYTFGSGTRLTVV.